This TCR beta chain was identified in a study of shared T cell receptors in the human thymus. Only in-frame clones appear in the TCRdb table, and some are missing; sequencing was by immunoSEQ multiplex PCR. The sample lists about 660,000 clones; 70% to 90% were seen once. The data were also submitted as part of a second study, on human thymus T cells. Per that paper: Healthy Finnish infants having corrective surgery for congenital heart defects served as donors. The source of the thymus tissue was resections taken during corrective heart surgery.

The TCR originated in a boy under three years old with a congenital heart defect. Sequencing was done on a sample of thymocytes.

For the CDR3, the DNA is TGTGCCAGCAGCGTAAACAATCAGCCCCAGCATTTT. Translating it yields CASSVNNQPQHF. This rearrangement joins TRBV7-9 to TRBJ1-5; D call uncertain. CDR1 is SEHNR and CDR2 is FQNEAQ in the germline V gene (reference sequence). Trimming shortened V by 5 bases and J by 3 bases, and 5 bases separated the two germline ends. This CDR3 spans 12 amino acids.